These 30 T cell receptor beta chains were sequenced from one sample in a study of graft-versus-host responses after intestinal transplantation. Profiled with immunoSEQ multiplex PCR; TCRdb holds only in-frame clones, not every one. Found here are tens of thousands of clones, roughly 94% of them singletons; the top ten hold approximately 0.22%. Their recognized antigens are unknown. The source was unstimulated CD4+ T cells sorted from spleen or lymph node cells, collected before transplant. The receptors stem from a human donor who was the organ donor for an intestinal transplant.

The V and J genes are TRBV11-2 and TRBJ2-7; 8 bases align to TRBD1. The germline V gene encodes CDR1 SGHAT and CDR2 FQNNGV. The length of the CDR3 is 15 residues. Trimming cost V 5 bases and J 2 bases; bases outside gene matches: 8. The CDR3 sequence is CASSPAGGAPYEQYF. The CDR3 DNA follows: TGTGCCAGCAGCCCCGCAGGGGGCGCCCCCTACGAGCAGTACTTC.

The J gene is TRBJ1-1, the V gene TRBV30; 8 positions match TRBD1. V dropped 4 bases and J dropped 6; count of bases not matched to a gene: 10. The CDR3 is 14 residues long. Germline V gene data show CDR1 as GTSNPN and CDR2 as SVGIG (reference sequence). CDR3 loop: CAWNRDRGGAEAFF. CDR3 nucleotide sequence: TGTGCCTGGAATCGAGACAGGGGAGGGGCTGAAGCTTTCTTT.

This chain links TRBV4-2 with TRBJ2-1, with 7 positions matching TRBD2. The CDR3 totals 17 residues. Germline V gives CDR1 LGHNA, CDR2 YNFKEQ. Unmatched junction bases numbered 11, after V lost 0 bases and J lost 6 bases. The CDR3 sequence: CASSQEAYRDYLNEQFF. The CDR3 nucleotides are TGTGCCAGCAGCCAAGAAGCTTACCGGGACTACCTCAATGAGCAGTTCTTC.

The rearrangement links TRBV6-5 to TRBJ1-1, with no clear D. CDR1 MNHEY and CDR2 SVGAGI come from the germline V gene. The CDR3 spans 15 residues. Between the trimmed V and J ends, which lost 6 bases and 1 base, there was a span of 15 bases. CDR3 DNA sequence: TGTGCCAGCAGGGGTATATCCATATCGAACACTGAAGCTTTCTTT. Translating gives CASRGISISNTEAFF.

V gene TRBV27 combines with J gene TRBJ2-1; 7 nucleotides match TRBD1. V lost 2 bases to trimming and J lost 1 base; unmatched junction nucleotides: 2. The germline V gene has CDR1 MNHEY and CDR2 SMNVEV (reference sequence). The CDR3 totals 15 residues. The CDR3 loop is CASSLQGVSYNEQFF. CDR3 DNA: TGTGCCAGCAGTTTACAGGGGGTATCCTACAATGAGCAGTTCTTC.

The gene calls are TRBV5-6 and TRBJ2-2, with D perhaps assigned TRBD1 or TRBD2 (6 bases each). Germline CDR1 is SGHDT and CDR2 is YYEEEE. The germline V and J ends were trimmed by 0 bases and 5 bases, with 8 bases remaining between them. CDR3 size: 14 residues. This CDR3 is CASSLGGATGELFF. CDR3 bases: TGTGCCAGCAGCTTGGGGGGGGCTACCGGGGAGCTGTTTTTT.

The chain combines TRBV29-1 with TRBJ1-2; no clear D. V lost 4 bases to trimming and J lost 2 bases, with 8 bases between them. Germline loops: CDR1 SQVTM, CDR2 ANQGSEA. This CDR3 spans 12 amino acids. DNA for the CDR3: TGCAGCGTTGTAGGCGTAAACTATGGCTACACCTTC. Translation: CSVVGVNYGYTF. The full variable domain, its missing parts supplied by reference TRBV29-1 and TRBJ1-2, is SAVISQKPSRDICQRGTSLTIQCQVDSQVTMMFWYRQQPGQSLTLIATANQGSEATYESGFVIDKFPISRPNLTFSTLTVSNMSPEDSSIYLCSVVGVNYGYTFGSGTRLTVV.

CDR3 DNA: TGTGCCAGCAGCTTAGAATGGGTAGCGGGGGGGAGGAGCTCCTACAATGAGCAGTTCTTC. It translates to CASSLEWVAGGRSSYNEQFF. The rearrangement links TRBV11-3 to TRBJ2-1; 11 bases fit TRBD2. This CDR3 has 20 residues. After removal of 0 bases from V and 0 bases from J, the junction contained 10 bases not matched to a gene. From germline, CDR1 is SGHNT and CDR2 YENEEA.

The genes are TRBV2 and TRBJ1-6, with D uncertain. The CDR3 has 15 amino acids. Germline CDR1 SNHLY, CDR2 FYNNEI. The germline V and J ends were trimmed by 6 bases and 6 bases, with 15 bases remaining between them. DNA of the CDR3: TGTGCCAGCAGGCTGGACGCGGAGGCTAATTCACCCCTCCACTTT. Protein sequence: CASRLDAEANSPLHF. Full variable domain (rest looked up from reference TRBV2 and TRBJ1-6): EPEVTQTPSHQVTQMGQEVILRCVPISNHLYFYWYRQILGQKVEFLVSFYNNEISEKSEIFDDQFSVERPDGSNFTLKIRSTKLEDSAMYFCASRLDAEANSPLHFGNGTRLTVT.

This chain joins TRBV6-5 and TRBJ2-7; perhaps TRBD2 as D (6 bases). The CDR3 is 15 amino acids. V lost 4 bases and J lost 3, with 16 bases in between. Germline CDR1 reads MNHEY; CDR2 reads SVGAGI. Here the CDR3 DNA reads TGTGCCAGCAGTTCCTACCAGGGACTCCACTACGAGCAGTACTTC. It encodes CASSSYQGLHYEQYF.

The rearrangement uses TRBV7-2 and TRBJ2-5, with TRBD2 identical over 15 bases. V was pared by 3 bases and J by 0 bases, with 8 bases of the junction left unmatched. Germline CDR1 SGHTA, CDR2 FQGNSA. The CDR3 has 19 amino acids. CDR3 in amino acids: CASSFGLAGGRKYQETQYF. For the CDR3, the DNA is TGTGCCAGCAGCTTCGGACTAGCGGGGGGGCGGAAGTACCAAGAGACCCAGTACTTC.

The CDR3: CAWSSGVAKNIQYF. The DNA for the CDR3 is TGTGCCTGGAGCTCTGGGGTAGCCAAAAACATTCAGTACTTC. This chain connects TRBV30 to TRBJ2-4; D unclear. The length of the CDR3 is 14 residues. Germline V gives CDR1 GTSNPN, CDR2 SVGIG (reference sequence). The V end was cut by 3 bases, the J end by 0 bases, with 9 bases between. The whole variable domain, remainder taken from reference TRBV30 and TRBJ2-4, is SQTIHQWPATLVQPVGSPLSLECTVEGTSNPNLYWYRQAAGRGLQLLFYSVGIGQISSEVPQNLSASRPQDRQFILSSKKLLLSDSGFYLCAWSSGVAKNIQYFGAGTRLSVL.

J is TRBJ1-5 and V is TRBV19; perhaps TRBD1 as D (6 bases). CDR3 length: 13 residues. The ends were cut back, 3 bases at V and 5 bases at J, with 8 bases in the middle. CDR1 and CDR2 from the germline V gene are LNHDA and SQIVND (reference sequence). CDR3 DNA: TGTGCCAGTAGTATGACAGGCTATCAGCCCCAGCATTTT. Translated, it gives CASSMTGYQPQHF. Full variable domain (rest looked up from reference TRBV19 and TRBJ1-5): DGGITQSPKYLFRKEGQNVTLSCEQNLNHDAMYWYRQDPGQGLRLIYYSQIVNDFQKGDIAEGYSVSREKKESFPLTVTSAQKNPTAFYLCASSMTGYQPQHFGDGTRLSIL.

The rearrangement joins TRBV9 to TRBJ1-1; D not certain. Trimming removed 3 bases at V and 2 bases at J, with 8 bases between. The CDR3 length is 13 residues. Germline CDR1 and CDR2: SGDLS and YYNGEE. For the CDR3, the DNA is TGTGCCAGCAGCGCGGACCGTAACACTGAAGCTTTCTTT. This sequence encodes CASSADRNTEAFF.

This chain links TRBV4-3 with TRBJ2-7; D is possibly TRBD1 (6 bases). CDR1 is LGHNA and CDR2 is YSLEER in the germline V gene. Between the trimmed V and J ends, which lost 4 bases and 2 bases, there was a span of 15 bases. CDR3 length: 15 amino acids. The chain's CDR3 is CASSLRQAGPYEQYF. CDR3 in DNA: TGCGCCAGCAGCCTAAGACAGGCCGGCCCCTACGAGCAGTACTTC.

The gene calls are TRBV23-1 and TRBJ2-7; tentative D call: TRBD1 (6 bases). TRBV23-1 is placed among ORFs of uncertain function. Trimming removed 3 bases at V and 0 bases at J, with 12 bases between. This CDR3 is built from 15 residues. The CDR3 DNA follows: TGCGCCAGCAGTCATTCCCGACAGGACTCCTACGAGCAGTACTTC. Its translation: CASSHSRQDSYEQYF.

The gene calls are TRBV5-6 and TRBJ1-5; TRBD1 might be the D (5 bases). CDR1 SGHDT and CDR2 YYEEEE come from the germline V gene. The CDR3 has 13 amino acids. The V and J ends lost 4 bases and 9 bases respectively, with 14 bases between them. Here the CDR3 DNA reads TGTGCCAGCAGCAGGGGCCCCCTCGGGCCCCAGCATTTT. This sequence encodes CASSRGPLGPQHF.

The CDR3 sequence is CASSPGQTSSGNTIYF. The DNA of the CDR3 is TGTGCCAGCAGCCCCGGACAGACGAGCTCTGGAAACACCATATATTTT. The chain has TRBV5-4 and TRBJ1-3, with TRBD1 as a possible D gene (6 bases). Trimming took 4 bases from V and 0 from J, leaving 14 bases between them. The CDR3 length is 16 residues. Germline V gene lookup returns CDR1 SGHNT and CDR2 YYREEE (reference sequence).

The chain couples TRBV4-3 to TRBJ2-3, with 8 bases that match TRBD2. The V and J ends lost 4 bases and 5 bases, in that order; junction bases with no gene match: 14. Germline V gene data show CDR1 as LGHNA and CDR2 as YSLEER. The CDR3 contains 17 residues. The DNA for the CDR3 is TGCGCCAGCAGCCGTAACCCTTTCGGGGGGGCCCTAGATACGCAGTATTTT. Residues: CASSRNPFGGALDTQYF.

The J gene is TRBJ1-2, the V gene TRBV30; D call uncertain. Trimming shortened V by 3 bases and J by 3 bases, and 2 bases separated the two germline ends. The CDR3 has 10 residues. From germline, CDR1 is GTSNPN and CDR2 SVGIG (reference sequence). The CDR3 coding sequence is TGTGCCTGGAGACACTATGGCTACACCTTC. Amino acid sequence: CAWRHYGYTF.

The V gene is TRBV28, the J gene TRBJ1-2; D not certain. The V gene lost 7 bases and the J gene lost 2 bases, with 11 bases spanning the gap. CDR1 is MDHEN and CDR2 is SYDVKM in the germline V gene. The CDR3 length is 13 residues. The chain's CDR3 is CASTLDLNYGYTF. CDR3 nucleotides: TGTGCCAGCACACTAGACCTAAACTATGGCTACACCTTC.

The gene calls are TRBV4-3 and TRBJ1-5, with D possibly TRBD1 on 6 matching bases. CDR3 length equals 15 residues. V shed 0 bases and J shed 3 bases, with 9 bases lying between them. Germline values: CDR1 LGHNA, CDR2 YSLEER. The CDR3 bases are TGCGCCAGCAGCCAAGAGACAGGACTCAATCAGCCCCAGCATTTT. This codes for CASSQETGLNQPQHF.

With respect to this clone: Relative to the germline gene, one junction end is altered; a read error may explain this. The chain employs TRBV2 and TRBJ2-2; a possible D gene is TRBD2 (7 bases). The V gene's germline CDR1 is SNHLY and CDR2 FYNNEI. The CDR3 runs to 13 residues. The CDR3 DNA reads as TGTGCCGGCAGGGGAGGGGGCACCGGGGAGCTGTTTTTT. Amino acids: CAGRGGGTGELFF.

This CDR3 reads CASGGTGGNQPQHF. The CDR3 DNA follows: TGCGCCAGCGGGGGAACAGGGGGGAATCAGCCCCAGCATTTT. The chain couples TRBV4-1 to TRBJ1-5; 8 bases agree with TRBD1. Germline values: CDR1 MGHRA, CDR2 YSYEKL. The CDR3 totals 14 residues. The trim removed 8 bases at V and 4 bases at J, leaving 7 bases unmatched.

The chain has TRBV4-1 and TRBJ2-1, with 7 bases fitting TRBD2. From germline, CDR1 is MGHRA and CDR2 YSYEKL. The length of the CDR3 is 14 residues. The trim removed 4 bases at V and 3 bases at J, leaving 3 bases unmatched. The CDR3 coding sequence is TGCGCCAGCAGCCCCCGGACTAGCTACAATGAGCAGTTCTTC. This encodes CASSPRTSYNEQFF.

This clone has more than one count but fewer than ten. The chain employs TRBV4-3 and TRBJ1-6, with D perhaps matching TRBD1 (5 bases). This CDR3 has 17 amino acids. Between the trimmed V and J ends, which lost 0 bases and 8 bases, there was a span of 17 bases. Per germline, CDR1 LGHNA and CDR2 YSLEER. The CDR3 DNA sequence: TGCGCCAGCAGCCAAGACACCTCAGGGTATCCTGATTCACCCCTCCACTTT. It is translated as CASSQDTSGYPDSPLHF.

This clone was recorded only once. The chain recombines TRBV2 with TRBJ2-3, with 10 bases identical to TRBD2. V was clipped by 5 bases and J by 1 base; unmatched bases: 3. Per germline, CDR1 SNHLY and CDR2 FYNNEI. The CDR3 contains 15 residues. CDR3 region: CASSLAGGRTDTQYF. The CDR3 DNA follows: TGTGCCAGCAGTTTAGCGGGGGGACGCACAGATACGCAGTATTTT.

J is TRBJ1-6 and V is TRBV7-8; D unclear. The germline V and J ends were trimmed by 4 bases and 9 bases, with 16 bases remaining between them. CDR1 and CDR2 from the germline V gene are SGHVS and FQNEAQ. The CDR3 is 15 residues long. The CDR3 region is CASSSYTPDVSPLHF. The CDR3, as DNA: TGTGCCAGCAGCTCGTACACCCCGGACGTTTCACCCCTCCACTTT. Drawing the rest from reference TRBV7-8 and TRBJ1-6, the complete variable domain is GAGVSQSPRYKVAKRGQDVALRCDPISGHVSLFWYQQALGQGPEFLTYFQNEAQLDKSGLPSDRFFAERPEGSVSTLKIQRTQQEDSAVYLCASSSYTPDVSPLHFGNGTRLTVT.

The J gene is TRBJ2-5, the V gene TRBV6-1; no clear D. Per germline, CDR1 MNHNS and CDR2 SASEGT. Trimming took off 1 base at V and 1 base at J, with 7 bases between the two ends. CDR3 length equals 14 residues. The DNA for the CDR3 is TGTGCCAGCAGTGAAGGAGCCACCCAAGAGACCCAGTACTTC. This translates into CASSEGATQETQYF.

This rearrangement joins TRBV11-2 to TRBJ1-6; D not certain. Trimming shortened V by 2 bases and J by 2 bases, and 7 bases separated the two germline ends. The germline V gene has CDR1 SGHAT and CDR2 FQNNGV. The CDR3 sequence is 15 residues long. CDR3 sequence: CASSLTLPYNSPLHF. The CDR3 DNA is TGTGCCAGCAGCTTAACTCTCCCCTATAATTCACCCCTCCACTTT.